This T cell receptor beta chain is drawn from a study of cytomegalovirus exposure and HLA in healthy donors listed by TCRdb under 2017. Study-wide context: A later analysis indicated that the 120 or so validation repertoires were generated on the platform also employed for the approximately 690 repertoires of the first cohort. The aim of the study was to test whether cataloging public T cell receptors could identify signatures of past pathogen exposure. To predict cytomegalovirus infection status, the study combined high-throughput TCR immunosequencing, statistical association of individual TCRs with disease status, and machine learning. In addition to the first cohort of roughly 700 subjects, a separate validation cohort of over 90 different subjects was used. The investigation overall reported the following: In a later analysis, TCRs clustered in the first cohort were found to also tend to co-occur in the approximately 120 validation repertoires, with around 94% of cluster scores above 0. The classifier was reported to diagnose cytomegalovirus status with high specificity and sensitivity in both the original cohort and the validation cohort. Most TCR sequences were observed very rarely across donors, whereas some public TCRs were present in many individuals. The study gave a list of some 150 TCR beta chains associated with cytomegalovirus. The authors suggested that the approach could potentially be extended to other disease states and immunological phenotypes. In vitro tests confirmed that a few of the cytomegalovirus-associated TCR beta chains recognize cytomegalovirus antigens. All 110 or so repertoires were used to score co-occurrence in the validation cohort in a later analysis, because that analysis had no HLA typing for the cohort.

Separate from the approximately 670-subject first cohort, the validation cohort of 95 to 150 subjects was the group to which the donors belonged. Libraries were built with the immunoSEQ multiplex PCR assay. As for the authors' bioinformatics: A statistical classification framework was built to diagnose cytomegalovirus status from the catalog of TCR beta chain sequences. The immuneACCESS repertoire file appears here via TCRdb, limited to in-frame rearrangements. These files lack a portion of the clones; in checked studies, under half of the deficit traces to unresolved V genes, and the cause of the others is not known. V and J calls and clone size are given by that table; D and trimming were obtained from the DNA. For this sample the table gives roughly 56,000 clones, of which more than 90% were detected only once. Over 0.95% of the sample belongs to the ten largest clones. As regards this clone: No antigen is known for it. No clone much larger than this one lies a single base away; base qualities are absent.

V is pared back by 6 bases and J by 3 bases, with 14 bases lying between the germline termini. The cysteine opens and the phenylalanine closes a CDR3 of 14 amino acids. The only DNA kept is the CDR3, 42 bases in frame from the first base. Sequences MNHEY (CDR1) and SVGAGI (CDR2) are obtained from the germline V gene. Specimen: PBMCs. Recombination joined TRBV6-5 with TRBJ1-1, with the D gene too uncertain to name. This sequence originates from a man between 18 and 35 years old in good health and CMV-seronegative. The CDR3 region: CASSQLGRDTEAFF. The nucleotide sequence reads TGTGCCAGCAGCCAACTCGGGAGAGACACTGAAGCTTTCTTT.